This T cell receptor (beta chain) was documented in a study of blood T cell repertoires in COVID-19. Study-level information: Material from acute and convalescent COVID-19 was sourced from the United States, Italy and Spain. Sources were T cells, B-cell-depleted T cells, or PBMCs; the material itself was cDNA or gDNA.

In the source study's methods: Researchers report that nucleated cell counts were estimated from reference gene primer amplification. Assay: immunoSEQ multiplex PCR; the TCRdb copy retains only in-frame clones and omits some. The DNA was the basis for D and trimming; V, J and clone size are from that table. The sample records about 70,000 clones, around nine tenths being singletons. Trimming took off 1 base at V and 0 bases at J, with 8 bases between the two ends. The V gene's germline CDR1 is SGHAT and CDR2 FQNNGV. The CDR3 runs 15 residues. Specimen: peripheral blood. This rearrangement joins TRBV11-2 to TRBJ2-3; unclear D gene. The clonotype comes from a human donor in a cohort sampled during active COVID-19. CDR3 amino acids: CASSLAVYSTDTQYF. CDR3 nucleotide sequence: TGTGCCAGCAGCTTAGCGGTATATAGCACAGATACGCAGTATTTT.